What follows are 9 T cell receptor beta chains derived from one specimen sequenced in a study of cytomegalovirus exposure and HLA in healthy donors. Sequencing was performed with immunoSEQ multiplex PCR; in TCRdb, only in-frame clones are kept and a portion is missing. This sample has about 120,000 clones, with 85% to 90% found just once. Material: PBMCs. Receptor source: a woman in her twenties or thirties in good health and CMV-seronegative.

This clone has a handful of counts. This chain joins TRBV6-1 and TRBJ1-2, with a tentative D call TRBD1 (6 bases). The germline V and J ends were trimmed by 2 bases and 8 bases, with 12 bases remaining between them. Germline V CDR1 and CDR2: MNHNS, SASEGT. This CDR3 is built from 13 residues. CDR3 DNA sequence: TGTGCCAGCAGTGAAAGACAGGCTTTGGGCTACACCTTC. This gives the protein CASSERQALGYTF.

This chain joins TRBV19 and TRBJ2-1; 12 bases map to TRBD2. The germline V gene encodes CDR1 LNHDA and CDR2 SQIVND (reference sequence). V trimming: 1 base; J trimming: 6 bases; junction bases outside the gene matches: 1. This CDR3 comprises 15 residues. The CDR3 spells CASSIGTSGANEQFF. The DNA for the CDR3 is TGTGCCAGTAGTATAGGGACTAGCGGGGCCAATGAGCAGTTCTTC.

V is TRBV27 and J is TRBJ1-5, with D possibly matching TRBD1 (6 bases). This CDR3 spans 15 amino acids. CDR1 and CDR2 (germline): MNHEY, SMNVEV (reference sequence). The V and J ends lost 5 bases and 2 bases respectively, with 13 bases between them. DNA of the CDR3: TGTGCCAGCAGTGGGCGAGGGGGGGGCAATCAGCCCCAGCATTTT. It encodes CASSGRGGGNQPQHF.

V usage is TRBV9 and J usage is TRBJ2-7; 7 bases align to TRBD2. This CDR3 spans 15 amino acids. CDR1 is SGDLS and CDR2 is YYNGEE in the germline V gene. V gave up 2 bases and J gave up 2 bases; unmatched junction bases: 7. CDR3 residues: CASSVEAGYAYEQYF. The CDR3 nucleotides are TGTGCCAGCAGCGTCGAAGCGGGGTACGCCTACGAGCAGTACTTC.

This clone was observed a few times. V usage is TRBV29-1 and J usage is TRBJ2-1; the match to TRBD1 covers 8 bases. Per germline, CDR1 SQVTM and CDR2 ANQGSEA. The CDR3 sequence is 14 residues long. V was pared by 4 bases and J by 7 bases, with 9 bases of the junction left unmatched. The CDR3 coding sequence is TGCAGCGTTGTGGCAGGGGGCTGGGTGAATGAGCAGTTCTTC. This gives the protein CSVVAGGWVNEQFF.

The chain employs TRBV18 and TRBJ1-2; D is undetermined. Germline loops: CDR1 KGHSH, CDR2 LQKENI. V gave up 1 base and J gave up 8 bases, with 17 bases separating them. The CDR3 is 15 amino acids. CDR3 DNA sequence: TGTGCCAGCTCACCACTAACGGAGCCTAAGCAGGGCTACACCTTC. Amino acid sequence: CASSPLTEPKQGYTF.

CDR3 protein: CASSLEQGLSGYTF. CDR3 bases: TGTGCCAGCAGCTTAGAACAGGGGCTCTCTGGCTACACCTTC. The V call is TRBV7-2, the J call TRBJ1-2, with 7 bases fitting TRBD1. V was pared by 1 base and J by 7 bases, with 6 bases of the junction left unmatched. Germline CDR1 and CDR2: SGHTA and FQGNSA. This CDR3 is built from 14 residues.

The chain couples TRBV7-9 to TRBJ2-1; TRBD1 aligns across 9 bases. Trimming at V came to 3 bases and at J to 9 bases, leaving 12 bases not matched to a gene. Germline CDR1 reads SEHNR; CDR2 reads FQNEAQ (reference sequence). The CDR3 totals 16 residues. Here the CDR3 DNA reads TGTGCCAGCAGCTTCCAGGTCGGACAGGGGTGGCGTGAGCAGTTCTTC. This encodes CASSFQVGQGWREQFF.

V gene TRBV4-3 combines with J gene TRBJ1-1; D remains unclear. This CDR3 is built from 13 residues. V lost 4 bases to trimming and J lost 0 bases, with 6 bases between them. Germline CDR1 LGHNA, CDR2 YSLEER. The CDR3 is CASSPAVNTEAFF. DNA of the CDR3: TGCGCCAGCAGCCCGGCGGTGAACACTGAAGCTTTCTTT.